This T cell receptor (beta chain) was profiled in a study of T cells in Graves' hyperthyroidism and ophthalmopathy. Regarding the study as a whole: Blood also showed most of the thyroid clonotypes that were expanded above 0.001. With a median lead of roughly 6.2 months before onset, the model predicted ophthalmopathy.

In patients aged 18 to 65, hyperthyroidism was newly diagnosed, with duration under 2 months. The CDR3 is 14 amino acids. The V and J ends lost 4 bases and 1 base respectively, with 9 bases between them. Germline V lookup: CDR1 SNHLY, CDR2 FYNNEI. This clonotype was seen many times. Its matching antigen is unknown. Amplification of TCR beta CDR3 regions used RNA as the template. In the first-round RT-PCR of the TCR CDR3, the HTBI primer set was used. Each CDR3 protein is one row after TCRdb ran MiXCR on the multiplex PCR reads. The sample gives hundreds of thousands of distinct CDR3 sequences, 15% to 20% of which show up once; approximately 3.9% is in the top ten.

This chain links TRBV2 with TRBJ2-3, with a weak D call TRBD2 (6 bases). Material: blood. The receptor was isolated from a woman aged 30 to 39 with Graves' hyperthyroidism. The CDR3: CASSALAGTDTQYF. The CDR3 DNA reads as TGTGCCAGCAGTGCGTTAGCGGGCACAGATACGCAGTATTTT.